The T cell receptor (beta chain) described here comes from a study of blood T cell dynamics during melanoma immunotherapy. Profiling relied on immunoSEQ multiplex PCR, and the TCRdb table lists in-frame clones only, not all of them. The data show 8,000 to 13,000 clones, around 83% seen once. Time point reported: pre-treatment baseline. The sample holds one count of this clone. CDR3 length: 13 residues. Trimming left V 2 bases short and J 8 bases short, with 10 bases between. Germline values: CDR1 MNHNS, CDR2 SASEGT. The clonotype originates from a human donor with melanoma. This chain connects TRBV6-1 to TRBJ2-1; D gene uncertain. The sequenced sample was blood, obtained from a patient treated with checkpoint blockade. DNA for the CDR3: TGTGCCAGCAGTGAAAACGATAGGGATGAGCAGTTCTTC. Protein: CASSENDRDEQFF.